The 9 T cell receptor beta chains presented below share a single source sample, sequenced in a study of blood T cell repertoires in COVID-19. Some clones are missing from TCRdb's copy, which holds only in-frame ones; the method was immunoSEQ multiplex PCR. Found here are tens of thousands of clones, about 90% of them singletons; the top ten hold less than 3.5%. Sequencing was done on a sample of peripheral blood. These receptors were collected from a woman between 45 and 65 years old with active or convalescent COVID-19.

V usage is TRBV5-1 and J usage is TRBJ2-3, with a weak D call TRBD2 (5 bases). Germline CDR1 SGHRS, CDR2 YFSETQ. The CDR3 extends over 14 amino acids. V was trimmed by 6 bases and J by 6 bases, leaving 17 bases between them. This CDR3 reads CASKTSQEVDTQYF. The CDR3, as DNA: TGCGCCAGCAAAACATCTCAGGAGGTGGATACGCAGTATTTT.

The gene calls are TRBV7-2 and TRBJ1-1; TRBD1 might be the D (6 bases). Per the germline V gene, CDR1 is SGHTA and CDR2 is FQGNSA. V lost 6 bases, J lost 3 bases, and 14 bases lay in between. This CDR3 has 14 residues. CDR3 in DNA: TGTGCCAGCAGGAACAGGGCAGTGGACACTGAAGCTTTCTTT. This translates into CASRNRAVDTEAFF.

The chain carries TRBV15 and TRBJ2-1; D uncertain. CDR3 length equals 15 residues. With 4 bases removed from V and 6 bases from J, the gap between germline ends came to 16 bases. The germline V gene has CDR1 LNHNV and CDR2 YYDKDF (reference sequence). CDR3 residues: CATSTSMRPTNEQFF. DNA of the CDR3: TGTGCCACCAGCACCTCGATGCGGCCGACCAATGAGCAGTTCTTC.

J is TRBJ1-2 and V is TRBV2, with no clear D. The CDR3 runs to 16 residues. V lost 6 bases and J lost 6, with 23 bases in between. CDR1 and CDR2 from the germline V gene are SNHLY and FYNNEI. The CDR3 here is CASSETSLAVRNGYTF. DNA for the CDR3: TGTGCCAGCAGCGAGACGAGCTTAGCGGTGAGGAATGGCTACACCTTC. Looking up the rest from reference TRBV2 and TRBJ1-2 gives the full variable domain: EPEVTQTPSHQVTQMGQEVILRCVPISNHLYFYWYRQILGQKVEFLVSFYNNEISEKSEIFDDQFSVERPDGSNFTLKIRSTKLEDSAMYFCASSETSLAVRNGYTFGSGTRLTVV.

This rearrangement joins TRBV5-1 to TRBJ2-6; 11 bases align to TRBD1. Germline trimming cut 8 bases from V and 11 bases from J; bases unmatched to any gene: 3. Germline CDR1 and CDR2: SGHRS and YFSETQ. The CDR3 covers 12 residues. CDR3: CASSGQGDVLTF. The CDR3 DNA reads TGCGCCAGTTCGGGACAGGGGGACGTCCTGACTTTC.

In its sample, this clone was seen once. J is TRBJ2-3 and V is TRBV19; 10 bases align to TRBD2. With V trimmed by 7 bases and J by 3 bases, 13 bases remained unmatched. The germline gives CDR1 LNHDA, CDR2 SQIVND (reference sequence). The CDR3 runs 17 residues. The CDR3 loop is CASIESGGAILTDTQYF. The CDR3 coding sequence is TGTGCCAGTATAGAGAGCGGGGGGGCCATTTTAACAGATACGCAGTATTTT. Drawing the rest from reference TRBV19 and TRBJ2-3, the complete variable domain is DGGITQSPKYLFRKEGQNVTLSCEQNLNHDAMYWYRQDPGQGLRLIYYSQIVNDFQKGDIAEGYSVSREKKESFPLTVTSAQKNPTAFYLCASIESGGAILTDTQYFGPGTRLTVL.

V gene TRBV18 combines with J gene TRBJ2-4; possibly TRBD2 for D (6 bases). V was shortened by 0 bases and J by 8 bases, with 17 bases between the two germline ends. The CDR3 runs 16 residues. Germline V CDR1 and CDR2: KGHSH, LQKENI. The CDR3 DNA is TGTGCCAGCTCACCACCATTTGGAAGGGAGGAGGACATTCAGTACTTC. Translated: CASSPPFGREEDIQYF.

This chain uses TRBV9 with TRBJ2-3; tentatively, D is TRBD1 (6 bases). Germline CDR1 reads SGDLS; CDR2 reads YYNGEE. This CDR3 contains 15 residues. Trimming shortened V by 2 bases and J by 1 base, and 11 bases separated the two germline ends. The CDR3 sequence: CASSVSGAGTDTQYF. CDR3 sequence (DNA): TGTGCCAGCAGCGTTTCAGGGGCAGGCACAGATACGCAGTATTTT. The full variable domain, completed using reference TRBV9 and TRBJ2-3, is DSGVTQTPKHLITATGQRVTLRCSPRSGDLSVYWYQQSLDQGLQFLIQYYNGEERAKGNILERFSAQQFPDLHSELNLSSLELGDSALYFCASSVSGAGTDTQYFGPGTRLTVL.

The table lists this clone with a count of one. J is TRBJ1-1 and V is TRBV9; D is uncertain. Trimming took 0 bases from V and 0 from J, leaving 9 bases between them. CDR1 is SGDLS, CDR2 YYNGEE, per germline. The CDR3 consists of 15 residues. CDR3 amino acids: CASSVAPVMNTEAFF. The CDR3 bases are TGTGCCAGCAGCGTAGCCCCAGTGATGAACACTGAAGCTTTCTTT. Full variable domain (rest looked up from reference TRBV9 and TRBJ1-1): DSGVTQTPKHLITATGQRVTLRCSPRSGDLSVYWYQQSLDQGLQFLIQYYNGEERAKGNILERFSAQQFPDLHSELNLSSLELGDSALYFCASSVAPVMNTEAFFGQGTRLTVV.